Listed below are T cell receptor beta chains from one sample, sequenced in a study of glioma-infiltrating T cells after dendritic cell vaccination. Generated by immunoSEQ multiplex PCR, the TCRdb table keeps only in-frame clones and is missing some. The repertoire holds 3,000 to 3,500 clones, with about 80% as singletons. The sample here was tumor tissue, taken before dendritic cell vaccination. The receptors derive from a human donor with glioblastoma. Each CDR3 is given with its conserved first and last residue. The order of the fields is V gene, CDR3 length, J gene, CDR3 protein.

V: TRBV4-2
length: 13
J: TRBJ2-7
CDR3: CASSQEITYEQYF

V: TRBV4-3
length: 16
J: TRBJ2-3
CDR3: CASSQDLRGGSDTQYF

V: TRBV9
length: 16
J: TRBJ2-3
CDR3: CASSFSRVPSTDTQYF

V: TRBV7-2
length: 13
J: TRBJ1-2
CDR3: CASSLDTPYGYTF

V: TRBV11-3
length: 13
J: TRBJ2-7
CDR3: CASSFYRSYEQYF

V: TRBV29-1
length: 14
J: TRBJ2-3
CDR3: CSVVGQQLVDTQYF

V: TRBV30
length: 13
J: TRBJ1-2
CDR3: CAWSVQGSYGYTF

V: TRBV7-2
length: 16
J: TRBJ2-5
CDR3: CASSLARGGGGETQYF

V: TRBV10-2
length: 15
J: TRBJ1-2
CDR3: CASSEPDQGSYGYTF

V: TRBV30
length: 17
J: TRBJ1-3
CDR3: CARHRGTGGDSGNTIYF

V: TRBV2
length: 15
J: TRBJ2-5
CDR3: CASSLMGQDKETQYF

V: TRBV11-1
length: 17
J: TRBJ1-6
CDR3: CASSLARPDRLNSPLHF

V: TRBV4-1
length: 14
J: TRBJ2-2
CDR3: CASSPLTGAGELFF

V: TRBV30
length: 16
J: TRBJ2-7
CDR3: CAWSGRGGVAGNEQYF

V: TRBV19
length: 17
J: TRBJ2-4
CDR3: CASSMREAPGAKNIQYF

V: TRBV5-1
length: 13
J: TRBJ2-4
CDR3: CASRMMGQNLQYF

V: TRBV4-2
length: 16
J: TRBJ2-7
CDR3: CASSQEFGTGSIEQYF

V: TRBV7-9
length: 15
J: TRBJ2-7
CDR3: CASSLGRGRNYEQYF

V: TRBV4-1
length: 15
J: TRBJ1-5
CDR3: CASSRQGGSNQPQHF

V: TRBV5-1
length: 14
J: TRBJ1-6
CDR3: CASTRDRENSPLHF

V: TRBV28
length: 12
J: TRBJ2-7
CDR3: CASSKLSYEQYF

V: TRBV19
length: 12
J: TRBJ1-4
CDR3: CASGQVGEKLFF

V: TRBV6-5
length: 14
J: TRBJ2-3
CDR3: CASRTTGSTDTQYF

V: TRBV27
length: 15
J: TRBJ2-1
CDR3: CASSKRQGPYNEQFF

V: TRBV7-8
length: 19
J: TRBJ2-3
CDR3: CASSLAVTGDTPSTDTQYF

V: TRBV2
length: 15
J: TRBJ2-1
CDR3: CASRKGTGDYNEQFF

V: TRBV19
length: 15
J: TRBJ2-5
CDR3: CASSHRTGQGETQYF

V: TRBV19
length: 16
J: TRBJ1-3
CDR3: CASKRQPSSSGNTIYF

V: TRBV9
length: 15
J: TRBJ1-2
CDR3: CASSAATEDRYGYTF

V: TRBV6-5
length: 14
J: TRBJ2-5
CDR3: CASSYYRGVETQYF

V: TRBV4-3
length: 17
J: TRBJ2-1
CDR3: CASSQASSGGASDEQFF

V: TRBV19
length: 13
J: TRBJ1-1
CDR3: CASSPGTGSEAFF

V: TRBV18
length: 18
J: TRBJ2-3
CDR3: CASSPTSVGGLGTDTQYF